The clone carrying this TCR beta chain was seen only once. The entry originates in a study of blood T cell repertoires in COVID-19. About the research overall: T cells, B-cell-depleted T cells, or PBMCs supplied cDNA or gDNA.

In the authors' methods: Reference gene primer amplification gave nucleated cell count estimates. Here immunoSEQ multiplex PCR was the method, and the copy in TCRdb shows in-frame clones only, minus some. The V and J calls and clone size come from that table; D and trimming were worked out from the DNA. Among fewer than 200,000 clones listed, over 80% were seen once. Enrolled through a virtual design, the participants were between 18 and 89 years of age and came from around 25 US areas. Exposed enrollees encountered a COVID-19 case at some point within 2 weeks before study entry. CDR3 length: 14 amino acids. V gave up 5 bases and J gave up 5 bases; unmatched junction bases: 8. Per germline, CDR1 MGHRA and CDR2 YSYEKL.

The genes are TRBV4-1 and TRBJ1-1; 7 positions agree with TRBD1. Sequences were obtained from PBMCs or T cells enriched from blood (not recorded which). The TCR was taken from a woman in her twenties or thirties who had been exposed to COVID-19. The CDR3 loop is CASSYPTGVTEAFF. The DNA of the CDR3 is TGCGCCAGCAGCTATCCAACAGGGGTGACTGAAGCTTTCTTT.